Here is one TCR beta chain with its context. Its specificity is unknown. Produced via immunoSEQ multiplex PCR; TCRdb's table is partial and in-frame only. The sample lists 4,500 to 5,000 clones, approximately 85% occurring once. The data stem from a study of T cells in lung cancer brain metastases. Study-wide context: Tobacco use history was present in about 85% of the 20 patients, median about 43 pack-years. Study conclusions and caveats: The complete infiltrating T cell repertoire may not have been retrieved from FFPE.

Germline trimming cut 6 bases from V and 3 bases from J; bases unmatched to any gene: 6. The CDR3 runs to 15 residues. Germline lookup yields CDR1 MNHNS and CDR2 SASEGT. What was sequenced was tumor tissue from the primary lung tumor. The chain links TRBV6-1 to TRBJ1-5, with 9 bases that match TRBD1. The TCR sequence derives from a man aged 45-65 years with non-small cell lung cancer. The CDR3 region has the DNA TGTGCCAGCAGACTGGGACAGGGAAACAATCAGCCCCAGCATTTT. Its protein product is CASRLGQGNNQPQHF.